This T cell receptor (beta chain) was sequenced for a study of blood T cell repertoires in COVID-19. Study-level information: Collection of acute and convalescent COVID-19 samples took place in the United States, Italy and Spain. Nucleic acid was either cDNA or gDNA, and it came from T cells, B-cell-depleted T cells, or PBMCs.

V was clipped by 2 bases and J by 2 bases; unmatched bases: 7. This CDR3 is 17 amino acids long. Germline V gene lookup returns CDR1 SGHDT and CDR2 YYEEEE. Here immunoSEQ multiplex PCR was the method, and the copy in TCRdb shows in-frame clones only, minus some. The sample shows about 400,000 clones, 70% to 90% of them seen only once. Material: peripheral blood. The chain uses TRBV5-6 and TRBJ2-3; 11 bases align to TRBD1. The sequence came from a man in his forties with acute or convalescent COVID-19. CDR3 sequence: CASSLIFGQGATDTQYF. In DNA, the CDR3 is TGTGCCAGCAGCTTAATCTTCGGACAGGGGGCCACAGATACGCAGTATTTT. Full variable domain (remainder filled in from reference TRBV5-6 and TRBJ2-3): DAGVTQSPTHLIKTRGQQVTLRCSPKSGHDTVSWYQQALGQGPQFIFQYYEEEERQRGNFPDRFSGHQFPNYSSELNVNALLLGDSALYLCASSLIFGQGATDTQYFGPGTRLTVL.